This passage covers 27 T cell receptor beta chains from one sample sequenced in a study of T cell responses to AZD1222 COVID-19 vaccine. The table came from immunoSEQ multiplex PCR; TCRdb's copy has only in-frame clones and leaves some out. The sample consists of 100,000 to 120,000 clones, approximately 94% of them appearing once. The sequenced sample was peripheral blood, obtained 28 days after the second AZD1222 dose. The receptors were gathered from an adult who received the AZD1222 COVID-19 vaccine.

The chain combines TRBV6-1 with TRBJ1-1; 10 positions match TRBD1. CDR1 MNHNS and CDR2 SASEGT come from the germline V gene. The CDR3 is 15 residues long. With 3 bases clipped from V and 5 bases from J, the junction kept 6 bases outside the gene matches. Here the CDR3 DNA reads TGTGCCAGCAGTGACCTGACAGGGGGCAAGACTGAAGCTTTCTTT. It specifies CASSDLTGGKTEAFF.

This chain uses TRBV12-3 or TRBV12-4 with TRBJ1-1; no reliable D call. The CDR3 is made up of 13 amino acids. V was clipped by 3 bases and J by 11 bases, with 16 bases between them. CDR3: CASSLVRLSKAFF. The CDR3 DNA follows: TGTGCCAGCAGTTTGGTAAGACTAAGTAAGGCTTTCTTT.

The J gene is TRBJ2-1, the V gene TRBV30; 11 positions match TRBD2. Germline V gene lookup returns CDR1 GTSNPN and CDR2 SVGIG (reference sequence). The CDR3 spans 15 residues. V shed 4 bases, J shed 9 bases, and the junction held 11 bases outside the gene matches. The CDR3 DNA is TGTGCCTGGAAACCGGGTAGCGGGAGGGCCTCTGAGCAGTTCTTC. It translates to CAWKPGSGRASEQFF.

The chain links TRBV6-1 to TRBJ1-4; 7 nucleotides agree with TRBD1. CDR3 size: 16 residues. V shed 2 bases, J shed 7 bases, and the junction held 10 bases outside the gene matches. The germline V gene encodes CDR1 MNHNS and CDR2 SASEGT. CDR3 in DNA: TGTGCCAGCAGTGAATGGGGACAGTGGGTACCTGAAAAACTGTTTTTT. It encodes CASSEWGQWVPEKLFF.

This rearrangement joins TRBV19 to TRBJ2-3; 7 positions agree with TRBD1. CDR1 is LNHDA and CDR2 is SQIVND in the germline V gene (reference sequence). This CDR3 is 16 amino acids long. The junction had 5 bases not matched to a gene; V was cut back by 1 base and J by 1 base. The CDR3 region is CASSIGTGARTDTQYF. As DNA, the CDR3 is TGTGCCAGTAGTATAGGCACAGGGGCACGCACAGATACGCAGTATTTT.

The chain combines TRBV19 with TRBJ2-6, with D perhaps TRBD1 (5 bases). This CDR3 spans 16 amino acids. Between the trimmed V and J ends, which lost 8 bases and 2 bases, there was a span of 16 bases. Germline loops: CDR1 LNHDA, CDR2 SQIVND (reference sequence). The CDR3 DNA sequence: TGTGCCAGTTCATGGGCCCCCAGGGCTGGGGCCAACGTCCTGACTTTC. Translated: CASSWAPRAGANVLTF.

The chain carries TRBV12-3 or TRBV12-4 and TRBJ1-6; D is uncertain. V was pared by 6 bases and J by 12 bases, with 9 bases between. This CDR3 spans 11 amino acids. CDR3 DNA sequence: TGTGCCAGCAGGTCTCAAGGACCCCTCCACTTT. Its translation is CASRSQGPLHF.

The chain recombines TRBV18 with TRBJ2-7; a weak D match, TRBD1 (6 bases). CDR1 and CDR2 (germline): KGHSH, LQKENI. V was pared by 0 bases and J by 0 bases, with 12 bases between. There are 16 residues in the CDR3. CDR3 residues: CASSPPRGSLSYEQYF. The CDR3 bases are TGTGCCAGCTCACCACCGAGGGGGTCTCTCTCCTACGAGCAGTACTTC. Variable domain in full (rest from reference TRBV18 and TRBJ2-7): NAGVMQNPRHLVRRRGQEARLRCSPMKGHSHVYWYRQLPEEGLKFMVYLQKENIIDESGMPKERFSAEFPKEGPSILRIQQVVRGDSAAYFCASSPPRGSLSYEQYFGPGTRLTVT.

The genes are TRBV10-1 and TRBJ2-7; 10 bases map to TRBD1. In germline, CDR1 is WNHNN, CDR2 SYGVQD (reference sequence). J gave up 3 bases and V 4 bases, and 3 bases lay outside the gene matches. This CDR3 region has 14 residues. The CDR3 DNA reads as TGCGCCAGCAGTGGACAGGGGGCACTCTACGAGCAGTACTTC. Translating gives CASSGQGALYEQYF.

The chain joins TRBV7-8 to TRBJ1-4; D unclear. V was trimmed by 5 bases and J by 1 base, leaving 26 bases between them. From germline, CDR1 is SGHVS and CDR2 FQNEAQ. The CDR3 is 20 residues long. Written as DNA, the CDR3 is TGTGCCAGCAGCCGACCCCGAGGGAGTGCCTCCGTAGGAACTAATGAAAAACTGTTTTTT. Translating gives CASSRPRGSASVGTNEKLFF.

The CDR3: CASSLVPGDTEAFF. For the CDR3, the DNA is TGTGCCAGCAGCTTAGTCCCCGGGGACACTGAAGCTTTCTTT. This rearrangement joins TRBV7-2 to TRBJ1-1; D unresolved. V was trimmed by 1 base and J by 3 bases, leaving 9 bases between them. Germline CDR1 SGHTA, CDR2 FQGNSA. The CDR3 contains 14 residues. The entire variable domain, with the rest obtained from reference TRBV7-2 and TRBJ1-1, is as follows: GAGVSQSPSNKVTEKGKDVELRCDPISGHTALYWYRQSLGQGLEFLIYFQGNSAPDKSGLPSDRFSAERTGGSVSTLTIQRTQQEDSAVYLCASSLVPGDTEAFFGQGTRLTVV.

The genes are TRBV28 and TRBJ1-5, with 10 bases lining up with TRBD1. CDR3 length: 15 residues. V lost 6 bases, J lost 8 bases, and 10 bases stayed unmatched. Germline CDR1 and CDR2: MDHEN and SYDVKM. The CDR3 region has the DNA TGTGCCAGCAGCCGGGGACAGGGGCCCCATGAGCCCCAGCATTTT. Encoded protein: CASSRGQGPHEPQHF.

The rearrangement links TRBV5-1 to TRBJ2-5, with 14 positions matching TRBD2. Germline CDR1 reads SGHRS; CDR2 reads YFSETQ. V lost 5 bases and J lost 4; bases outside the gene matches: 7. This CDR3 comprises 16 residues. The CDR3 nucleotides read TGCGCCAGCAGGAAGGGACTAGCGGGAGAGGTAGAGACCCAGTACTTC. This sequence encodes CASRKGLAGEVETQYF.

The rearrangement uses TRBV19 and TRBJ1-1, with no clear D. CDR1 LNHDA and CDR2 SQIVND come from the germline V gene (reference sequence). The germline V and J ends were trimmed by 7 bases and 1 base, with 13 bases remaining between them. The CDR3 contains 14 residues. Here the CDR3 reads CASTLVVSNTEAFF. CDR3 bases: TGTGCCAGTACCCTGGTAGTTTCGAACACTGAAGCTTTCTTT.

This chain joins TRBV13 and TRBJ2-4; 10 nucleotides line up with TRBD2. Unmatched junction bases numbered 12, after V lost 5 bases and J lost 5 bases. Germline V gives CDR1 PRHDT, CDR2 FYEKMQ (reference sequence). This CDR3 has 17 amino acids. CDR3 protein: CASSPKDYGLAENIQYF. The DNA of the CDR3 is TGTGCCAGCAGCCCAAAGGACTACGGACTAGCGGAAAACATTCAGTACTTC.

The chain joins TRBV11-2 to TRBJ1-1, with D possibly TRBD1 on 5 matching bases. The CDR3 spans 15 residues. Germline V gene sequence: CDR1 SGHAT, CDR2 FQNNGV. Trimming cost V 2 bases and J 0 bases, with 10 bases left between them. The CDR3 reads CASSLRGSLNTEAFF. In DNA, the CDR3 is TGTGCCAGCAGCTTAAGGGGCAGTCTGAACACTGAAGCTTTCTTT.

J is TRBJ2-1 and V is TRBV6-5; D is unresolved. This CDR3 is built from 11 residues. The V end lost 3 bases, the J end lost 5 bases, and 2 bases lay between the germline ends. The germline V gene encodes CDR1 MNHEY and CDR2 SVGAGI. The CDR3 is CASSYNNEQFF. The DNA for the CDR3 is TGTGCCAGCAGTTATAACAATGAGCAGTTCTTC.

This sequence joins TRBV5-1 and TRBJ2-2; TRBD2 aligns across 9 bases. CDR3 length: 16 residues. V trimming: 4 bases; J trimming: 3 bases; junction bases outside the gene matches: 7. Germline V lookup: CDR1 SGHRS, CDR2 YFSETQ. Written as DNA, the CDR3 is TGCGCCAGCAGCCCCCCGGCTAGCGGGGACACCGGGGAGCTGTTTTTT. Amino acids: CASSPPASGDTGELFF.

The chain links TRBV7-2 to TRBJ1-2; the D is unclear. V was shortened by 1 base and J by 6 bases, with 15 bases between the two germline ends. The V gene's germline CDR1 is SGHTA and CDR2 FQGNSA. The length of the CDR3 is 15 residues. CDR3 protein: CASSLVGSQSNGYTF. CDR3 coding DNA: TGTGCCAGCAGCTTAGTCGGGTCACAGAGCAATGGCTACACCTTC.

The gene calls are TRBV5-1 and TRBJ2-5; TRBD2 agrees at 7 bases. The CDR3 extends over 14 amino acids. Germline V gene data show CDR1 as SGHRS and CDR2 as YFSETQ. V trimming: 4 bases; J trimming: 7 bases; junction bases outside the gene matches: 10. The chain's CDR3 is CASSPGTSEGTQYF. For the CDR3, the DNA is TGCGCCAGCAGCCCCGGTACTAGCGAAGGGACCCAGTACTTC.

This chain joins TRBV6-5 and TRBJ1-1; D remains unclear. Germline V lookup: CDR1 MNHEY, CDR2 SVGAGI. The CDR3 extends over 14 amino acids. With 2 bases removed from V and 3 bases from J, the gap between germline ends came to 10 bases. DNA of the CDR3: TGTGCCAGCAGTTACCATGGGCAGGACACTGAAGCTTTCTTT. Residues: CASSYHGQDTEAFF.

The V call is TRBV4-1, the J call TRBJ2-7; D is ambiguous. Between the trimmed V and J ends, which lost 1 base and 2 bases, there was a span of 12 bases. The CDR3 loop spans 15 amino acids. Germline V gives CDR1 MGHRA, CDR2 YSYEKL. The CDR3: CASSQGGDGTYEQYF. CDR3 DNA: TGCGCCAGCAGCCAAGGGGGTGATGGTACCTACGAGCAGTACTTC.

The chain is built from TRBV4-1 and TRBJ1-1; D is uncertain. This CDR3 has 17 residues. V was cut by 4 bases and J by 0 bases, with 18 bases left in between. From germline, CDR1 is MGHRA and CDR2 YSYEKL. The CDR3 DNA follows: TGCGCCAGCAGCCCCTCTTGGACGGAAGCGATGAACACTGAAGCTTTCTTT. Translated: CASSPSWTEAMNTEAFF.

V gene TRBV5-1 combines with J gene TRBJ2-7; a weak D match, TRBD1 (6 bases). Looked up from germline, CDR1 is SGHRS and CDR2 is YFSETQ. The CDR3 has 14 residues. V lost 0 bases and J 4 bases, leaving 11 bases between the germline ends. DNA for the CDR3: TGCGCCAGCAGCTTGGCAGGGGTGAGGTACGAGCAGTACTTC. This codes for CASSLAGVRYEQYF.

V is TRBV10-1 and J is TRBJ2-7; 8 bases align to TRBD1. The junction had 15 bases not matched to a gene; V was cut back by 3 bases and J by 2 bases. CDR1 and CDR2 from the germline V gene are WNHNN and SYGVQD (reference sequence). The CDR3 length is 18 residues. CDR3: CASSDMGTGLTKTYEQYF. The CDR3 DNA is TGCGCCAGCAGTGATATGGGGACAGGTCTAACTAAAACCTACGAGCAGTACTTC.

The chain joins TRBV5-8 to TRBJ1-4, with D possibly matching TRBD1 (6 bases). Germline-derived CDR1 and CDR2 are SGHTS and YDEGEE. This CDR3 contains 14 residues. Trimming stripped 3 bases from V and 10 bases from J, with 16 bases between. CDR3 protein: CASSSIRQDAKLFF. Written as DNA, the CDR3 is TGTGCCAGCAGCTCGATTCGACAGGACGCAAAACTGTTTTTT.

The chain recombines TRBV10-3 with TRBJ1-3; tentatively, D is TRBD1 (5 bases). The CDR3 consists of 17 residues. Trimming removed 0 bases at V and 2 bases at J, with 14 bases between. Germline V lookup: CDR1 ENHRY, CDR2 SYGVKD. The CDR3 DNA sequence: TGTGCCATCAGTGAGTCGAACGGTGCGGGGCCTGGAAACACCATATATTTT. It is translated as CAISESNGAGPGNTIYF.